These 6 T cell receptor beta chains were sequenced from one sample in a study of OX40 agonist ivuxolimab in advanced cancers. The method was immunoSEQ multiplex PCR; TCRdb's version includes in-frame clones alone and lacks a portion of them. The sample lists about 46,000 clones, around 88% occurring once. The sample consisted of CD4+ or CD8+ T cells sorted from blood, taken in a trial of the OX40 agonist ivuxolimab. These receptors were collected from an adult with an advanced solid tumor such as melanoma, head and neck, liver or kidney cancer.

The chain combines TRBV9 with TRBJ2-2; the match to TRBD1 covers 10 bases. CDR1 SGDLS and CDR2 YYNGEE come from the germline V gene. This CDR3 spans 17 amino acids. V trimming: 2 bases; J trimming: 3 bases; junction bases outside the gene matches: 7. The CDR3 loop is CASSVTEGTGDTGELFF. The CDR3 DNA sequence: TGTGCCAGCAGCGTTACCGAAGGGACAGGGGACACCGGGGAGCTGTTTTTT.

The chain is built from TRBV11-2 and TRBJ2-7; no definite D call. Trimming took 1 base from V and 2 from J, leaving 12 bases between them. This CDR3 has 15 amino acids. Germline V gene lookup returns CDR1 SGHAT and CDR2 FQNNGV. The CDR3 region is CASSLVWAVTYEQYF. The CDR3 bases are TGTGCCAGCAGCTTAGTATGGGCAGTCACCTACGAGCAGTACTTC. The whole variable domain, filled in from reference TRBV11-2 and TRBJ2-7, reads EAGVAQSPRYKIIEKRQSVAFWCNPISGHATLYWYQQILGQGPKLLIQFQNNGVVDDSQLPKDRFSAERLKGVDSTLKIQPAKLEDSAVYLCASSLVWAVTYEQYFGPGTRLTVT.

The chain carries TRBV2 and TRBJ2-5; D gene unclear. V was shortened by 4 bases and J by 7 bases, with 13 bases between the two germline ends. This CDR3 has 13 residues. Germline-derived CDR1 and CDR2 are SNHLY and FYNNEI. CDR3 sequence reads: CASSVIRVGTQYF. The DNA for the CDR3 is TGTGCCAGCAGTGTAATTCGGGTTGGGACCCAGTACTTC. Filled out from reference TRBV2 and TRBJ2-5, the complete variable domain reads EPEVTQTPSHQVTQMGQEVILRCVPISNHLYFYWYRQILGQKVEFLVSFYNNEISEKSEIFDDQFSVERPDGSNFTLKIRSTKLEDSAMYFCASSVIRVGTQYFGPGTRLLVL.

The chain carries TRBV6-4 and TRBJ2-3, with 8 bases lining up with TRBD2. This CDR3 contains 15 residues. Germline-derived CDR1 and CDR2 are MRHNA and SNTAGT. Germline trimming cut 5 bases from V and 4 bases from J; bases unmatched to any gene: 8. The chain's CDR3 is CASSRSGRFSDTQYF. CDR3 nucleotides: TGTGCCAGCAGTAGGAGCGGGAGATTTTCAGATACGCAGTATTTT.

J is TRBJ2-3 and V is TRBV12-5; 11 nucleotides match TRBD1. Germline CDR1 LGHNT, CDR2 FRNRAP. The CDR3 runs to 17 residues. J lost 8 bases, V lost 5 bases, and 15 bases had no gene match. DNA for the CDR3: TGTGCTAGTGGTCCACCCCCCGGGACAGGGGGAAGGGTTACGCAGTATTTT. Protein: CASGPPPGTGGRVTQYF.

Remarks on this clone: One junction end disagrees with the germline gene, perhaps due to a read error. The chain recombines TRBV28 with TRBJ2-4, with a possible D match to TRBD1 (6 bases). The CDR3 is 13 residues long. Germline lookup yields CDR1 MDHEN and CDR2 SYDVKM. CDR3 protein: CASRTPGTPKQFF. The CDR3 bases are TGTGCCAGCAGAACGCCCGGGACACCGAAGCAATTTTTC.